This paragraph covers one TCR beta chain sequence. Its specificity is unknown. The V gene end was trimmed by 3 bases and the J gene end by 7 bases; junction bases not matched to a gene: 2. CDR3 length: 12 amino acids. Germline CDR1 and CDR2: SGDLS and YYNGEE. These data come from a study of cytomegalovirus exposure and HLA in healthy donors. PCR used 60 Vbeta primers and 13 Jbeta primers. The repertoire was sequenced with immunoSEQ multiplex PCR; TCRdb's copy has only in-frame clones and lacks some. There are 150,000 to 200,000 clones in the sample; about 78% occur only once, and 2% to 2.5% lies in the top ten. Whole-study findings and limits: Approximately 160 TCR beta chains were listed as cytomegalovirus-associated. Specificity for CMV antigens was confirmed in vitro for three of the CMV-associated chains.

V is TRBV9 and J is TRBJ2-5, with TRBD2 matching over 8 bases. Specimen: PBMCs. The clonotype was recovered from a man aged 60-69 years in good health and CMV-seronegative. The DNA for the CDR3 is TGTGCCAGCAGCGATGCGGGGGGGACCCAGTACTTC. Its translation: CASSDAGGTQYF.